Following are 20 T cell receptor beta chains from one sample sequenced in a study of patients and donors after allogeneic stem cell transplantation. Each CDR3 protein gets one entry after TCRdb re-called the RT-PCR reads with MiXCR. The table records more than 850,000 distinct CDR3 sequences, over 15% of them present only once. Sequenced material: blood, either unsorted or a sorted T cell fraction (not recorded which). Source of these receptors: a human donor who was either an allogeneic HSCT recipient or a stem cell or donor lymphocyte infusion donor (not recorded which). It is not recorded whose cells these are; they may come from a transplant donor.

This clonotype was observed many times. This chain joins TRBV20-1 and TRBJ1-5; 7 bases line up with TRBD1. CDR1 DFQATT and CDR2 SNEGSKA come from the germline V gene (reference sequence). The CDR3 contains 14 residues. V was clipped by 3 bases and J by 4 bases; unmatched bases: 6. This CDR3 is CSARDRRRNQPQHF. As DNA, the CDR3 is TGCAGTGCTAGGGACAGGCGGCGGAATCAGCCCCAGCATTTT.

This clonotype came up many times. The V and J genes are TRBV5-1 and TRBJ2-1; D perhaps matches TRBD2 (6 bases). Looked up from germline, CDR1 is SGHRS and CDR2 is YFSETQ. Trimming stripped 8 bases from V and 12 bases from J, with 12 bases between. The CDR3 sequence is 10 residues long. In DNA form, the CDR3 reads TGCGCCAGGAGGGGACTCCCGCAGTTCTTC. Amino acid sequence: CARRGLPQFF.

This chain joins TRBV2 and TRBJ2-3; 12 bases map to TRBD2. Trimming at V came to 6 bases and at J to 4 bases, leaving 8 bases not matched to a gene. Germline assignment: CDR1 SNHLY and CDR2 FYNNEI. There are 16 residues in the CDR3. CDR3 residues: CASRGLAGLGADTQYF. Here the CDR3 DNA reads TGTGCCAGCAGGGGACTAGCGGGCCTGGGTGCAGATACGCAGTATTTT.

This clonotype was recorded a few times. V gene TRBV5-1 combines with J gene TRBJ2-3; 9 bases are shared with TRBD1. V was clipped by 3 bases and J by 0 bases; unmatched bases: 11. The CDR3 has 18 residues. Germline V gene data show CDR1 as SGHRS and CDR2 as YFSETQ. The CDR3 sequence: CASSSGQGWDPSTDTQYF. The CDR3 DNA reads TGCGCCAGCAGCTCGGGACAGGGATGGGACCCTAGCACAGATACGCAGTATTTT.

This clonotype was counted many times. The chain carries TRBV29-1 and TRBJ1-2, with D unclear. Germline assignment: CDR1 SQVTM and CDR2 ANQGSEA. Trimming took off 1 base at V and 10 bases at J, with 16 bases between the two ends. The CDR3 has 13 amino acids. This chain's CDR3 is CSVEGGGPVVYTF. For the CDR3, the DNA is TGCAGCGTTGAAGGCGGAGGCCCGGTGGTCTACACCTTC.

This clonotype was counted only a few times. The chain recombines TRBV3-1 with TRBJ1-1; a possible D gene is TRBD1 (5 bases). Germline assignment: CDR1 LGHDT and CDR2 YNNKEL (reference sequence). With 7 bases removed from V and 5 bases from J, the gap between germline ends came to 20 bases. The CDR3 is made up of 15 amino acids. The CDR3 DNA sequence: TGTGCCAGCACCCCAAGAGGCGCAGGGACGACTGAAGCTTTCTTT. Translation gives CASTPRGAGTTEAFF.

This clonotype was counted only a few times. The chain is built from TRBV29-1 and TRBJ2-5; weak D call: TRBD1 (5 bases). CDR1 and CDR2 from the germline V gene are SQVTM and ANQGSEA. This CDR3 contains 13 residues. V was pared by 1 base and J by 0 bases, with 6 bases between. CDR3 in DNA: TGCAGCGTTGAAGGACAGTACCAAGAGACCCAGTACTTC. It encodes CSVEGQYQETQYF.

This clonotype has just a few counts. The chain links TRBV20-1 to TRBJ1-2; 7 bases map to TRBD1. This CDR3 comprises 13 residues. From germline, CDR1 is DFQATT and CDR2 SNEGSKA (reference sequence). Trimming removed 6 bases from V and 4 bases from J; junction bases left unmatched: 8. The CDR3 DNA reads TGCAGTGCGGCAACAGGGGAAGTCTATGGCTACACCTTC. This gives the protein CSAATGEVYGYTF.

The table lists this clonotype with a few counts. J is TRBJ2-1 and V is TRBV7-2, with D possibly matching TRBD2 (5 bases). Trimming took off 1 base at V and 9 bases at J, with 16 bases between the two ends. This CDR3 contains 15 residues. Germline CDR1 SGHTA, CDR2 FQGNSA. Written as DNA, the CDR3 is TGTGCCAGCAGCTTAGGGGTTGCTAGCCCAGGTGAGCAGTTCTTC. Translated, it gives CASSLGVASPGEQFF.

The chain joins TRBV9 to TRBJ2-1; 10 nucleotides align to TRBD2. This CDR3 region has 18 residues. V was pared by 6 bases and J by 7 bases, with 19 bases of the junction left unmatched. CDR1 is SGDLS, CDR2 YYNGEE, per germline. Here the CDR3 reads CASNSETSGPVPPNEQFF. The CDR3 DNA reads TGTGCCAGCAACTCAGAGACTAGCGGGCCTGTTCCTCCTAATGAGCAGTTCTTC.

This clonotype has a handful of counts. The rearrangement joins TRBV10-3 to TRBJ2-1; TRBD1 agrees at 7 bases. V dropped 4 bases and J dropped 1; count of bases not matched to a gene: 1. Germline CDR1 and CDR2: ENHRY and SYGVKD. This CDR3 has 14 amino acids. This CDR3 reads CAISAGQSYNEQFF. Here the CDR3 DNA reads TGTGCCATCAGTGCGGGACAGTCCTACAATGAGCAGTTCTTC.

The rearrangement links TRBV6-1 to TRBJ2-7; D is possibly TRBD1 (5 bases). The V end lost 5 bases, the J end lost 2 bases, and 22 bases lay between the germline ends. The CDR3 is made up of 17 amino acids. In germline, CDR1 is MNHNS, CDR2 SASEGT. The CDR3, as DNA: TGTGCCAGCAGTCTAGATAAGGGCGGCCAGGGTGCCTACGAGCAGTACTTC. The encoded protein is CASSLDKGGQGAYEQYF.

This clonotype has more than one count but fewer than ten. This rearrangement joins TRBV12-3 or TRBV12-4 to TRBJ2-7, with D uncertain. CDR3 length: 11 residues. Deletions cut 2 bases from V and 9 bases from J, with 8 bases between. The CDR3 DNA is TGTGCCAGCAGTTTAACGGCGTGGCAGTACTTC. The encoded protein is CASSLTAWQYF.

This clonotype has a handful of counts. The V and J genes are TRBV6-4 and TRBJ2-1, with 10 positions matching TRBD2. Germline loops: CDR1 MRHNA, CDR2 SNTAGT. V lost 7 bases and J lost 9; bases outside the gene matches: 15. There are 16 residues in the CDR3. CDR3 sequence reads: CASTMTSGRRRGEQFF. The CDR3 DNA follows: TGTGCCAGCACCATGACTAGCGGGCGTAGGCGTGGTGAGCAGTTCTTC.

The V call is TRBV9, the J call TRBJ2-2; D is possibly TRBD2 (6 bases). The CDR3 sequence is 15 residues long. The V gene lost 1 base and the J gene lost 7 bases, with 14 bases spanning the gap. Germline-derived CDR1 and CDR2 are SGDLS and YYNGEE. The CDR3, as DNA: TGTGCCAGCAGCGTATTCCACCTCGGGAGCGGGGAGCTGTTTTTT. This translates into CASSVFHLGSGELFF.

The rearrangement joins TRBV24-1 to TRBJ2-7, with a possible D match to TRBD2 (6 bases). V gave up 9 bases and J gave up 5 bases, with 19 bases separating them. Germline CDR1 KGHDR, CDR2 SFDVKD. The CDR3 spans 14 residues. CDR3 sequence: CATQKAGMSDEQYF. CDR3 bases: TGTGCCACCCAGAAGGCGGGAATGAGCGACGAGCAGTACTTC.

The chain has TRBV30 and TRBJ2-6; possibly TRBD2 for D (6 bases). The CDR3 totals 13 residues. Trimming pared 3 bases from V and 3 bases from J, leaving 6 bases between. Germline CDR1 is GTSNPN and CDR2 is SVGIG (reference sequence). CDR3 sequence (DNA): TGTGCCTGGAGGCGGGATGGGGCCAACGTCCTGACTTTC. Protein product: CAWRRDGANVLTF. Using reference TRBV30 and TRBJ2-6 for the parts outside the CDR3, the full variable domain is SQTIHQWPATLVQPVGSPLSLECTVEGTSNPNLYWYRQAAGRGLQLLFYSVGIGQISSEVPQNLSASRPQDRQFILSSKKLLLSDSGFYLCAWRRDGANVLTFGAGSRLTVL.

This clonotype was observed many times. The CDR3: CSVDRQGGDGGYTF. The CDR3 DNA reads TGCAGCGTTGACCGACAGGGTGGAGACGGAGGCTACACCTTC. The V gene is TRBV29-1, the J gene TRBJ1-2; TRBD1 matches at 7 bases. The CDR3 contains 14 residues. Trimming removed 3 bases from V and 8 bases from J; junction bases left unmatched: 12. The germline gives CDR1 SQVTM, CDR2 ANQGSEA.

V gene TRBV27 combines with J gene TRBJ1-4; 7 nucleotides agree with TRBD1. Per germline, CDR1 MNHEY and CDR2 SMNVEV (reference sequence). After removal of 5 bases from V and 8 bases from J, the junction contained 11 bases not matched to a gene. The CDR3 extends over 15 amino acids. CDR3 region: CASSSHRGIGEKLFF. Written as DNA, the CDR3 is TGTGCCAGCAGTAGCCACAGGGGAATAGGGGAAAAACTGTTTTTT.

This chain links TRBV19 with TRBJ1-6; D is ambiguous. Trimming removed 5 bases from V and 0 bases from J, with 11 bases in between. The CDR3 is made up of 16 amino acids. The V gene's germline CDR1 is LNHDA and CDR2 SQIVND (reference sequence). The CDR3 loop reads CASSWSPSSYNSPLHF. The CDR3 DNA follows: TGTGCCAGTAGTTGGTCACCGAGCTCCTATAATTCACCCCTCCACTTT.